This is a list of T cell receptor beta chains from one sample in a study of blood T cell repertoires in COVID-19. Here immunoSEQ multiplex PCR was the method, and the copy in TCRdb shows in-frame clones only, minus some. Among more than 200,000 clones listed, around nine tenths were seen once. Source material: peripheral blood. The receptors were gathered from a woman aged 60-75 years with COVID-19, enrolled during active disease. The CDR3 runs from the conserved cysteine through the conserved F or W. The order of the fields is V gene, clone size, J gene, D gene, CDR3 DNA, CDR3 protein. D genes are given only for firm matches. Only some rows state a clone size, as once, few, many or a class for expanded clones.

>TRBV28|NA|TRBJ1-1|NA
TGTGCCAGCAGCCCCAACCGGGAGAACACTGAAGCTTTCTTT
CASSPNRENTEAFF
>TRBV19|NA|TRBJ1-2|TRBD1
TGTGCCAGTAGTACCGGACAGGGGCATGGCTACACCTTC
CASSTGQGHGYTF
>TRBV13|NA|TRBJ2-1|NA
TGTGCCAGCAGCTTAGAGGGTAGCGACGTATACAATGAGCAGTTCTTC
CASSLEGSDVYNEQFF
>TRBV6-5|NA|TRBJ1-5|TRBD1
TGTGCCAGCAGTTCCCGGACAGGGGGGAATCAGCCCCAGCATTTT
CASSSRTGGNQPQHF
>TRBV10-3|NA|TRBJ2-7|TRBD2
TGTGCCATCAGTGAGTCTTGGGGACTAGCGGCAACCTACGAGCAGTACTTC
CAISESWGLAATYEQYF
>TRBV11-2|NA|TRBJ2-1|TRBD2
TGTGCCAGCAGCTTCACCCGGGAGGGCCCAACGGAGCAGTTCTTC
CASSFTREGPTEQFF
>TRBV3-1/TRBV3-2|NA|TRBJ2-2|TRBD2
TGTGCCAGCAGCCAAGGACTAGCGGAGAACACCGGGGAGCTGTTTTTT
CASSQGLAENTGELFF
>TRBV30|NA|TRBJ1-2|NA
TGTGCCTGGAATGGGTGGAGGGGAGACTATGGCTACACCTTC
CAWNGWRGDYGYTF
>TRBV12-5|NA|TRBJ2-2|TRBD1
TGTGCTAGTGGTTTACGACAGGGGGCATTTGGGGAGCTGTTTTTT
CASGLRQGAFGELFF
>TRBV29-1|few|TRBJ2-1|TRBD1
TGCAGCGTTGTATCGGTTAGGGGGCCCTTCAATGAGCAGTTCTTC
CSVVSVRGPFNEQFF
>TRBV27|NA|TRBJ2-2|NA
TGTGCCAGCAGCGTACAACTGGGGATAGGGGCCGGGGAGCTGTTTTTT
CASSVQLGIGAGELFF
>TRBV5-4|NA|TRBJ2-3|TRBD1
TGTGCCAGCAGCCTGGACAGGCCGAAGAGCACAGATACGCAGTATTTT
CASSLDRPKSTDTQYF
>TRBV7-6|NA|TRBJ2-3|TRBD2
TGTGCCAGCAGAGGGGCGGGAGAAAATACGCAGTATTTT
CASRGAGENTQYF
>TRBV28|NA|TRBJ2-1|NA
TGTGCCAGCAGACTATCAAGGATCCCCCTCAATGAGCAGTTCTTC
CASRLSRIPLNEQFF
>TRBV2|NA|TRBJ2-2|NA
TGTGCCAGCAGCGGGACACCTGGCACCGGGGAGCTGTTTTTT
CASSGTPGTGELFF
>TRBV29-1|once|TRBJ1-2|TRBD1
TGCAGCGTTGAAGATCGGCAGGGGGCTCGAGGCTACACCTTC
CSVEDRQGARGYTF
>TRBV4-2|NA|TRBJ2-7|NA
TGTGCCAGCAGCCAAGATACCAGTGGAGCTACCTACGAGCAGTACTTC
CASSQDTSGATYEQYF
>TRBV5-4|NA|TRBJ2-1|NA
TGTGCCAGCAGCCCCGCAGGTCCGAGTGGTGAGCAGTTCTTC
CASSPAGPSGEQFF
>TRBV28|NA|TRBJ1-6|NA
TGTGCCAGCAGGCCGACGGCCGGGGTCGATTCACCCCTCCACTTT
CASRPTAGVDSPLHF
>TRBV3-1/TRBV3-2|NA|TRBJ2-5|NA
TGTGCCAGCAGCCAAGCCTCGCCCGGAGGAGAGACCCAGTACTTC
CASSQASPGGETQYF
>TRBV5-4|NA|TRBJ2-7|TRBD2
TGTGCCAGCAGCCAAGGACTAGCGCGTTTAACCTACGAGCAGTACTTC
CASSQGLARLTYEQYF
>TRBV29-1|NA|TRBJ2-7|TRBD2
TGCAGCGTACACACTAGCGGGAGGGCCTCCTACGAGCAGTACTTC
CSVHTSGRASYEQYF
>TRBV18|NA|TRBJ2-1|TRBD2
TGTGCCAGCTCACCCCGGAGGGAGGGAAACCATGAGCAGTTCTTC
CASSPRREGNHEQFF
>TRBV4-3|NA|TRBJ1-4|TRBD1
TGCGCCAGCAGCCAAGGGACAGGGGGGGGCTCAGCTAATGAAAAACTGTTTTTT
CASSQGTGGGSANEKLFF
>TRBV9|NA|TRBJ2-5|TRBD1
TGTGCCAGCAGCGTAACAGGGGGCGCTGAGACCCAGTACTTC
CASSVTGGAETQYF
>TRBV29-1|NA|TRBJ1-4|TRBD1
TGCAGCGTGGGTCGTAACAGGGGGGGAAAACTGTTTTTT
CSVGRNRGGKLFF
>TRBV19|NA|TRBJ1-2|NA
TGTGCCAGTAGTATAAACGACAGGCATGGCTACACCTTC
CASSINDRHGYTF
>TRBV5-5|once|TRBJ2-3|TRBD1
TGTGCCTCCGGCCGGCAGGGGGCCGCAGATACGCAGTATTTT
CASGRQGAADTQYF
>TRBV7-2|NA|TRBJ2-4|NA
TGTGCCAGCAGCTTAGGGCTGGGAGCGGTAAACATTCAGTACTTC
CASSLGLGAVNIQYF
>TRBV4-1|NA|TRBJ2-4|NA
TGCGCCAGCAGCCTAAGAGAGGGTGACTGGGAATACTTC
CASSLREGDWEYF
>TRBV20-1|NA|TRBJ2-1|TRBD2
TGCAGTGCTAGTAGCGGGAGGTCGAATGAGCAGTTCTTC
CSASSGRSNEQFF
>TRBV6-1|NA|TRBJ1-1|NA
TGTGCCAGCAGTGAGAGAGGCGCCTCGAACACTGAAGCTTTCTTT
CASSERGASNTEAFF
>TRBV18|NA|TRBJ2-6|NA
TGTGCCAGCTCACCACCGGGGCTTGGACACTCTGGGGCCAACGTCCTGACTTTC
CASSPPGLGHSGANVLTF
>TRBV7-9|NA|TRBJ1-1|NA
TGTGCCAGCAGCTCAAGTCTAGGACTTGAAGCTTTCTTT
CASSSSLGLEAFF
>TRBV11-2|once|TRBJ1-6|TRBD1
TGTGCCAGCAGCATCGACAGGGGTTATTCACCCCTCCACTTT
CASSIDRGYSPLHF
>TRBV28|NA|TRBJ1-3|TRBD1
TGTGCCAGCAGTAAGCCCGACAGGGGGGGAAACACCATATATTTT
CASSKPDRGGNTIYF
>TRBV13|NA|TRBJ1-2|NA
TGTGCCAGCAGCCTGGGGCCTACTAACTATGGCTACACCTTC
CASSLGPTNYGYTF
>TRBV28|NA|TRBJ2-1|TRBD2
TGTGCCAGCAGTTTTACAGCGGGGGGAGGAGAGCAGTTCTTC
CASSFTAGGGEQFF
>TRBV19|NA|TRBJ2-1|NA
TGTGCCAGTAGTATAGATCGAACCGCGTCGCAGTTCTTC
CASSIDRTASQFF
>TRBV30|NA|TRBJ1-5|NA
TGTGCCTGGAGTGACCCCCGACAGGCGTATTATGCGAATAGCAATCAGCCCCAGCATTTT
CAWSDPRQAYYANSNQPQHF
>TRBV6-5|NA|TRBJ2-7|NA
TGTGCCAGCAGGGACTTGGACGGCCACGAGCAGTACTTC
CASRDLDGHEQYF
>TRBV7-2|NA|TRBJ1-1|NA
TGTGCCAGCAGCTCCCCGGGGGGCGAGGTTAAAGCTTTCTTT
CASSSPGGEVKAFF
>TRBV24-1|few|TRBJ2-1|TRBD1
TGTGCCACCAGCGACGACAGGGACCCCCTCAATGAGCAGTTCTTC
CATSDDRDPLNEQFF
>TRBV5-5|NA|TRBJ1-1|NA
TGTGCCAGCAGCTTGGTAGGGGCGAACACTGAAGCTTTCTTT
CASSLVGANTEAFF
>TRBV28|few|TRBJ1-4|TRBD1
TGTGCCAGCAGTACTCACATCCCGGGACAGGGCGAGTTTGGGACTAATGAAAAACTGTTTTTT
CASSTHIPGQGEFGTNEKLFF
>TRBV6-1|NA|TRBJ2-4|TRBD1
TGTGCCAGCAGTGAAAGGGGTTGGGACAGGGAAGGCATTCAGTACTTC
CASSERGWDREGIQYF
>TRBV30|NA|TRBJ1-2|NA
TGTGCCTGGAGTTTAGTAGGGCAGGCGGGTTCCTATGGCTACACCTTC
CAWSLVGQAGSYGYTF
>TRBV30|NA|TRBJ1-4|TRBD1
TGTGCCTGGAGTGCACGGGACAGGGGTGGGCTTAATGAAAAACTGTTTTTT
CAWSARDRGGLNEKLFF
>TRBV5-4|NA|TRBJ2-1|TRBD2
TGTGCCAGCAGCTTGGCCTCCGAACTAGCGGGAAAATACAATGAGCAGTTCTTC
CASSLASELAGKYNEQFF
>TRBV9|NA|TRBJ1-2|TRBD1
TGTGCCAGCAGCGTAGGTGCGACAGGGACGAATGGCTACACCTTC
CASSVGATGTNGYTF
>TRBV6-5|NA|TRBJ2-7|TRBD2
TGTGCCAGCAGTCTGGGGACTAGCGGGTTCTACGAGCAGTACTTC
CASSLGTSGFYEQYF
>TRBV11-2|NA|TRBJ1-1|NA
TGTGCCAGCAGCTTAGATGTAGGGGCAGGACGGGGGACTGAAGCTTTCTTT
CASSLDVGAGRGTEAFF
>TRBV7-2|NA|TRBJ1-2|NA
TGTGCCAGCAGCTTAGGACGGAGGAATGGCTACACCTTC
CASSLGRRNGYTF
>TRBV7-2|NA|TRBJ1-4|TRBD1
TGTGCCAGCAGCCCCACAGGGGGCTTAATTGAAAAACTGTTTTTT
CASSPTGGLIEKLFF
>TRBV6-5|NA|TRBJ2-2|NA
TGTGCCAGCCGACTGACAGGGAACACCGGGGAGCTGTTTTTT
CASRLTGNTGELFF